This T cell receptor (beta chain) was sequenced for a study of monozygotic twins with inflammatory bowel disease (dated by TCRdb to about 2019). The study in broad terms: In total, some 30 monozygotic twin pairs made up the full study: 19 Danish pairs, all IBD-discordant, plus nine German pairs, of which four were IBD-concordant and five were IBD-discordant. The search for disease-associated traits relied mainly on comparing IBD patients with their genetically identical healthy co-twins within discordant pairs. Each individual had, on average, about 151 000 unique TCRalpha sequences and 181 000 unique TCRbeta sequences available for analysis.

From each donor, a roughly 2.5 ml peripheral blood sample was collected into PAXgene tubes and stored at -80 degrees C. Total RNA was isolated from whole blood with the PAXgene blood miRNA kit on an automated QIAcube, without T cell sorting. Peripheral blood from monozygotic twin pairs concordant or discordant for inflammatory bowel disease was subjected to deep TCRalpha and TCRbeta repertoire profiling with unique molecular barcoding. Smoking habits were recorded for all twin pairs, and each individual was classified as a current, former or never smoker. Reading the germline V gene gives CDR1 SGDLS and CDR2 YYNGEE. From the cysteine through the phenylalanine, the CDR3 covers 18 amino acids. The nucleotide record is missing. Study-wide findings and limitations: The results gave no support for a single strong signal or clonotype linked to IBD. Distinction between different T cell subtypes could not be achieved in the analysis. Fewer clonotypes were shared with other individuals by IBD patients than by healthy twins, most markedly in patients showing signs of disease activity. Repertoire similarity did not differ between concordant and discordant twins, which could be due to limited statistical power. Because patients received different immunosuppressive treatments, the repertoires may have picked up extra background noise and variability between individuals. IBD patients had lower TCRbeta repertoire diversity, measured by the inverse Simpson index, than their healthy co-twins.

Details on this clonotype: Its recognized antigen is unknown.

Receptors were amplified or captured by 5' RACE. Each TCR library was prepared from roughly 3,800 ng of total RNA. For each sample, cDNA synthesis was carried out in eight separate reactions using SMARTScribe reverse transcriptase. During cDNA synthesis, template switching was used to introduce unique molecular identifiers that contained a 6-nucleotide sample barcode. TCRalpha and TCRbeta cDNA was amplified in two nested PCRs of 16 and 9 cycles, and bead purification was carried out after each PCR. Before amplification, the cDNA was treated with uracil DNA-glycosylase and purified using the QIAquick PCR purification kit. The second PCR added Illumina TruSeq-compatible adapters along with sample-specific barcodes. TapeStation and Qubit were used to check library quality and concentration, and 5 ng of each library was pooled. The pooled libraries were sequenced with 2 x 100 bp reads and custom sequencing primers on an Illumina HiSeq2500 single-index Rapid Run. The paper's data handling went like this. PCR and sequencing errors were corrected by UMI-based consensus assembly using MiGEC version 1.2.6. V(D)J alignment, clonotype assembly and CDR3 extraction were performed with MiXCR version 2.1.1. Gene usage, clonotype sharing and MAIT/NKT TCR abundance were normalised by analysing the top 1000, 10 000 and 20 000 clonotypes per sample. After downsampling to 27 000 UMIs, diversity was calculated as the inverse Simpson index using the vegan R package. Paired Mann-Whitney U tests were applied to discordant twin pairs, with Benjamini-Hochberg correction for multiple testing. TCRdb reprocessed the reads, reporting each CDR3 protein sequence once and no DNA. In this record, the V and J calls reflect TCRdb's handling and not the investigators' own analysis. The data table for this sample lists around 210,000 distinct CDR3 sequences. The leading ten clones occupy roughly 7.7% of the sample.

The receptor was derived from a human donor with ulcerative colitis or Crohn's disease, or a healthy co-twin of an affected twin (not recorded which). The sequencing input was blood. The rearrangement joined TRBV9 to TRBJ2-3; the D call of TRBD2 rests on TCRdb alone, since no DNA is present to check it. CDR3 reads: CASSVGVLAGTLTDTQYF.